The rows below give T cell receptor beta chains drawn from one sample of a study of blood T cell repertoires in COVID-19. Sequencing was performed with immunoSEQ multiplex PCR; in TCRdb, only in-frame clones are kept and a portion is missing. The top ten clones hold more than 13% of a sample with 55,000 to 65,000 clones, about nine tenths of them seen once. The sequenced sample consisted of peripheral blood. The receptors here all came from a woman in her sixties with active COVID-19. Each CDR3 is given with its conserved first and last residue. D genes are given only for firm matches. Clone size is shown for a subset of rows, as once, few, many or a class of expanded clone.

size	D	V	J	DNA	CDR3
.	TRBD2	TRBV25-1	TRBJ2-1	TGTGCCAGCAGTCGAGGCGTCGGGGGGAAGGGGCCGAATGAGCAGTTCTTC	CASSRGVGGKGPNEQFF
.	.	TRBV24-1	TRBJ1-2	TGTGCCACCAGTGATTTGCCCGGCGCCCGGGGTTCGGGCGGCTACACCTTC	CATSDLPGARGSGGYTF
.	TRBD2	TRBV9	TRBJ2-1	TGTGCCAGCAGCGGAGCAGGGCGGGGGGGCCTCAATGAGCAGTTCTTC	CASSGAGRGGLNEQFF
.	TRBD2	TRBV7-2	TRBJ2-2	TGTGCCAGCAGCTTAGGGACTAGTACCGGGGAGCTGTTTTTT	CASSLGTSTGELFF
.	.	TRBV4-1	TRBJ1-5	TGCGCCAGCAGCCAAGATCCAGGGAAAAATCAGCCCCAGCATTTT	CASSQDPGKNQPQHF
.	.	TRBV3-1/TRBV3-2	TRBJ2-1	TGTGCCAGTAGCCTTAGCGGCTCCTACAATGAGCAGTTCTTC	CASSLSGSYNEQFF
.	TRBD1	TRBV7-3	TRBJ2-7	TGTGCCAGCAGCCCAACGGGACAGGGGGTCTACGAGCAGTACTTC	CASSPTGQGVYEQYF
.	TRBD1	TRBV5-1	TRBJ2-3	TGCGCCAGCGGACAGGGGGCAGATACGCAGTATTTT	CASGQGADTQYF
.	.	TRBV5-1	TRBJ2-3	TGCGCCAGCAGCCCCCCCGAGGCCTTGACAGGTTATTATACGCAGTATTTT	CASSPPEALTGYYTQYF
.	.	TRBV3-1/TRBV3-2	TRBJ1-2	TGTGCCAGCAGCCTCGTCCTGGGACAATCCTATGGCTACACCTTC	CASSLVLGQSYGYTF
.	.	TRBV4-1	TRBJ2-7	TGCGCCAGCAGCCAAGGGGCAGGGGGGTCCTACGAGCAGTACTTC	CASSQGAGGSYEQYF
.	TRBD1	TRBV10-3	TRBJ2-2	TGTGCCATCAGGGGACAGGGGGGGACCGGGGAGCTGTTTTTT	CAIRGQGGTGELFF
.	TRBD2	TRBV6-2/TRBV6-3	TRBJ2-1	TGTGCCAGCAGTGAGACCGGGACTAGCGGGGGGGCCTACAATGAGCAGTTCTTC	CASSETGTSGGAYNEQFF
once	TRBD2	TRBV3-1/TRBV3-2	TRBJ2-1	TGTGCCAGCAGCCAAGATTGGGGACTAGCGGGGGACCTGCACTTCTTC	CASSQDWGLAGDLHFF
.	.	TRBV19	TRBJ1-1	TGTGCCAGTAGCGGTGGCACTGAAGCTTTCTTT	CASSGGTEAFF
.	TRBD2	TRBV5-1	TRBJ2-2	TGCGCCAGCAGCTCTGGACTAGCGGGGTTTACCGGGGAGCTGTTTTTT	CASSSGLAGFTGELFF
.	.	TRBV7-9	TRBJ1-2	TGTGCCAGCAGCCCGGGGGGGGACTATGGCTACACCTTC	CASSPGGDYGYTF
.	.	TRBV3-1/TRBV3-2	TRBJ1-1	TGTGCCAGCAGCCAGGCAGGTATAAACACTGAAGCTTTCTTT	CASSQAGINTEAFF